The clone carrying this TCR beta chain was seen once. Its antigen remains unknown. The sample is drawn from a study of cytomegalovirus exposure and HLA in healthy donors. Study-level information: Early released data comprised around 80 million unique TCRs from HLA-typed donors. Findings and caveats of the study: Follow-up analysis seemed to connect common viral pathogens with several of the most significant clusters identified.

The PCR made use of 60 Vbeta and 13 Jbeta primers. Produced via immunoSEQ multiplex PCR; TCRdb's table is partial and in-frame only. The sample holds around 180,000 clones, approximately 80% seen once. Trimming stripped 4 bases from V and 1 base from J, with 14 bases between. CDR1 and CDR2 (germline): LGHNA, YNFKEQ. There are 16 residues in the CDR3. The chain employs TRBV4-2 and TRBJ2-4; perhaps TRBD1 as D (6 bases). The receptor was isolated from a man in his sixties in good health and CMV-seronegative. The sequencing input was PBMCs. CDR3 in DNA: TGTGCCAGCAGCCGAGTAGATAGGGGGGCCAAAAACATTCAGTACTTC. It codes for CASSRVDRGAKNIQYF.